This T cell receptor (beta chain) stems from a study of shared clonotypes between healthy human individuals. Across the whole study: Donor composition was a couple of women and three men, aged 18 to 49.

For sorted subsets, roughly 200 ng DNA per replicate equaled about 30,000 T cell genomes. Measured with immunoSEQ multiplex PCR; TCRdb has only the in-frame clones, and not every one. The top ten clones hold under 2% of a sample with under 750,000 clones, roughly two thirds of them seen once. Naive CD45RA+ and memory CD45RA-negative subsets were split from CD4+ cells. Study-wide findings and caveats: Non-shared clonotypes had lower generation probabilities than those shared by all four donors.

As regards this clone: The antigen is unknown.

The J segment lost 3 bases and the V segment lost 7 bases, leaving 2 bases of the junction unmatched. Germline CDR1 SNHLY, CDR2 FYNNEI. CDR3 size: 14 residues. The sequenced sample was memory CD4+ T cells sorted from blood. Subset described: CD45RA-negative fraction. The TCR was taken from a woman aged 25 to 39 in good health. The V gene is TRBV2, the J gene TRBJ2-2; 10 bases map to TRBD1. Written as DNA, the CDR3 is TGTGCCAGCAAGGGACAGGGGTACACCGGGGAGCTGTTTTTT. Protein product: CASKGQGYTGELFF.